This entry is about one TCR beta chain. Its antigen is currently unknown. The repertoire was sequenced with immunoSEQ multiplex PCR; TCRdb's copy has only in-frame clones and lacks some. Counted here are approximately 150,000 clones, about nine tenths occurring once; the ten biggest clones make up less than 1.5%. CDR1 and CDR2 (germline): SGHNT, YYREEE (reference sequence). CDR3 length: 13 residues. V lost 0 bases, J lost 3 bases, and 6 bases lay in between. The data originate from a study of T cell responses to AZD1222 COVID-19 vaccine. General study findings and limits: Females outnumbered males among donors, who were mostly white British; clonal diversity was possibly underestimated. Only 5 or 6 individuals given AZD1222 were seropositive at baseline.

The clonotype comes from an adult who received the AZD1222 COVID-19 vaccine. The sample in question was peripheral blood, obtained 28 days after the second AZD1222 dose. The chain combines TRBV5-4 with TRBJ1-1; D ambiguous. The CDR3 reads CASSLDSHTEAFF. Here the CDR3 DNA reads TGTGCCAGCAGCTTGGACAGTCACACTGAAGCTTTCTTT.